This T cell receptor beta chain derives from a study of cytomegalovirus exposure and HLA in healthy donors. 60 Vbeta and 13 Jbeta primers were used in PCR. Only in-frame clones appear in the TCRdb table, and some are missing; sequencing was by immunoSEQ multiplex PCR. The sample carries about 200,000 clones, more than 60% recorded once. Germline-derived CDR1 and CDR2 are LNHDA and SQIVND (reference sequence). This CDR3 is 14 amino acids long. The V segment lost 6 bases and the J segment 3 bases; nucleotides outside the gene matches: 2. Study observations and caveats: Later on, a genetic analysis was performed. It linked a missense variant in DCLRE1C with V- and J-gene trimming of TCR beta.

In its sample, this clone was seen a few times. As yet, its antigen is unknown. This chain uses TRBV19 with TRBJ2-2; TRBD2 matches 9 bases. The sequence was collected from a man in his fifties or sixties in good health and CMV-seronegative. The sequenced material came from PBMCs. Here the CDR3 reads CASSRLADTGELFF. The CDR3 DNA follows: TGTGCCAGTAGCAGACTAGCGGACACCGGGGAGCTGTTTTTT.